This T cell receptor beta chain came from a study of siplizumab effects on memory and regulatory T cells. The assay covered 100,000 or so TCR templates per sample. TCRdb keeps only in-frame clones here, not all; method: immunoSEQ multiplex PCR. Altogether some 99,000 clones are present, just over 90% being singletons, with the ten largest covering about 0.75%. The CDR3 sequence is 16 residues long. Trimming removed 2 bases from V and 9 bases from J, with 17 bases in between. Germline assignment: CDR1 SEHNR and CDR2 FQNEAQ (reference sequence). Study results and limitations: Whether proliferating Tregs in siplizumab cultures suppress was not functionally confirmed.

About this clone: The antigen is not known.

The clonotype comes from a human donor in good health. Source material: Tregs sorted from blood. J is TRBJ1-6 and V is TRBV7-9; D is unclear. This chain's CDR3 is CASSLSPGMGSSPLHF. The CDR3 DNA sequence: TGTGCCAGCAGCTTAAGTCCCGGGATGGGGAGTTCACCCCTCCACTTT.